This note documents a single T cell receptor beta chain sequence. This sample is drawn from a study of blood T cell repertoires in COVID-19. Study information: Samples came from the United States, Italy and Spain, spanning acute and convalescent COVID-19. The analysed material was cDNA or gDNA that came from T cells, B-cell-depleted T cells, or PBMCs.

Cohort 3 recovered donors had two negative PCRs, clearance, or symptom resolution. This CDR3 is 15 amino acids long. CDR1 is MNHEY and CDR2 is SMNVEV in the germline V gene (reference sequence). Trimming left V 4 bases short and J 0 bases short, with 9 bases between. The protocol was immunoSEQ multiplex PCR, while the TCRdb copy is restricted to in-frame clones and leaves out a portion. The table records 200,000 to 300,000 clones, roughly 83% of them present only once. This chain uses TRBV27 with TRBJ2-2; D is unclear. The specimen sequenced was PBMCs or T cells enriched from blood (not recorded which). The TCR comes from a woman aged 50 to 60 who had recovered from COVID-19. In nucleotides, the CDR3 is TGTGCCAGCAGTTGGTGGGCTTCGAACACCGGGGAGCTGTTTTTT. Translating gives CASSWWASNTGELFF.